The sequence of this TCR beta chain was determined in a study of T cells in Graves' hyperthyroidism and ophthalmopathy. Per germline, CDR1 LGHNA and CDR2 YSLEER. This CDR3 contains 15 residues. Between the trimmed V and J ends, which lost 1 base and 0 bases, there was a span of 8 bases. RNA transcripts served as the template for amplifying TCR beta CDR3 regions. The HTBI primer set was used in a first-round RT-PCR of the TCR CDR3. TCRdb itself ran the multiplex PCR reads through MiXCR, one entry per CDR3 protein. The data show about 210,000 distinct CDR3 sequences, with under 20% seen just once and approximately 50% held by the top ten. This clonotype was counted many times.

The clonotype originates from a man aged 50 to 60 with Graves' hyperthyroidism. Input material: blood. The chain links TRBV4-3 to TRBJ2-3; no reliable D call. As DNA, the CDR3 is TGCGCCAGCAGCCAAGTTTGGGGAAGCACAGATACGCAGTATTTT. It yields the protein CASSQVWGSTDTQYF.